This is a list of T cell receptor beta chains from one sample in a study of T cell changes during pregnancy in multiple sclerosis. Sequencing used immunoSEQ multiplex PCR; TCRdb keeps in-frame clones, though not all of them. This table holds 75,000 to 95,000 clones, approximately 90% found once. Sample: peripheral blood, taken before pregnancy. Receptors originate from a female donor with multiple sclerosis, enrolled in a pregnancy study. The CDR3 runs from the conserved cysteine through the conserved F or W. D genes are given only for firm matches. Clone size is given for some rows only: seen once, a few or many times, or a class if the clone is expanded.

TRBD1 | TRBJ1-2 | - | TRBV15 | CATSPRSTGLGYTF | TGTGCCACCAGCCCTCGATCGACAGGGCTTGGCTACACCTTC
- | TRBJ1-5 | - | TRBV6-1 | CASSEQGRARQPQHF | TGTGCCAGCAGTGAACAGGGAAGGGCCAGGCAGCCCCAGCATTTT
- | TRBJ1-1 | - | TRBV7-3 | CASSSTGNTEAFF | TGTGCCAGCAGCTCTACAGGGAACACTGAAGCTTTCTTT
TRBD2 | TRBJ2-3 | - | TRBV2 | CASRVSSGRASDTQYF | TGTGCCAGCAGGGTTTCTAGCGGGAGGGCCTCAGATACGCAGTATTTT
TRBD1 | TRBJ2-1 | - | TRBV27 | CASSLRNLRDRYNEQFF | TGTGCCAGCAGTTTAAGGAACTTGCGGGACAGGTACAATGAGCAGTTCTTC
TRBD2 | TRBJ2-3 | - | TRBV4-3 | CASSLAGGPTDTQYF | TGCGCCAGCAGCCTAGCGGGGGGACCCACAGATACGCAGTATTTT
- | TRBJ1-3 | - | TRBV7-6 | CASSQSRAFSGNTIYF | TGTGCCAGCAGCCAATCCAGGGCGTTCTCTGGAAACACCATATATTTT
- | TRBJ2-7 | - | TRBV5-1 | CASRPTGISIYEQYF | TGCGCCAGCAGACCGACGGGGATTTCGATCTACGAGCAGTACTTC
- | TRBJ1-2 | - | TRBV7-9 | CASSLGQGPNYGYTF | TGTGCCAGCAGCTTAGGGCAGGGCCCTAACTATGGCTACACCTTC
- | TRBJ2-7 | - | TRBV29-1 | CSVAGAGRDYEQYF | TGCAGCGTTGCTGGGGCTGGCAGGGACTACGAGCAGTACTTC
- | TRBJ2-5 | once | TRBV9 | CASSVGRSQETQYF | TGTGCCAGCAGCGTAGGGAGGAGCCAAGAGACCCAGTACTTC
- | TRBJ2-5 | - | TRBV14 | CASSRFTAPSGQETQYF | TGTGCCAGCAGCCGCTTCACTGCCCCGTCAGGGCAAGAGACCCAGTACTTC
TRBD1 | TRBJ2-3 | - | TRBV28 | CASSPTGVLTDTQYF | TGTGCCAGCAGCCCAACAGGGGTCCTCACAGATACGCAGTATTTT
TRBD2 | TRBJ2-1 | - | TRBV2 | CASSRGTTENEQFF | TGTGCCAGCAGTCGGGGGACTACCGAAAATGAGCAGTTCTTC
TRBD1 | TRBJ1-5 | few | TRBV19 | CASSIFTGGNQPQHF | TGTGCCAGTAGTATCTTCACAGGGGGCAATCAGCCCCAGCATTTT
- | TRBJ1-5 | - | TRBV19 | CASSILRGTNQPQHF | TGTGCCAGTAGTATCCTCCGGGGTACCAATCAGCCCCAGCATTTT
- | TRBJ2-5 | - | TRBV19 | CASSMSAIGGLQETQYF | TGTGCCAGTAGTATGTCGGCTATTGGAGGCCTACAAGAGACCCAGTACTTC
TRBD1 | TRBJ1-1 | - | TRBV2 | CASRLGQGAEAFF | TGTGCCAGCAGGTTGGGACAGGGGGCAGAAGCTTTCTTT
- | TRBJ1-2 | - | TRBV10-1 | CASSDRRDYGYTF | TGCGCCAGCAGTGACAGGCGCGACTATGGCTACACCTTC
TRBD1 | TRBJ1-1 | - | TRBV5-4 | CASWNRGSTEAFF | TGTGCCAGCTGGAACAGGGGTTCTACTGAAGCTTTCTTT
- | TRBJ1-2 | - | TRBV29-1 | CSVEESGLGGYTF | TGCAGCGTTGAAGAATCGGGACTGGGTGGCTACACCTTC
TRBD2 | TRBJ2-2 | - | TRBV7-3 | CASKLAGAPTGELFF | TGTGCCAGCAAACTAGCGGGGGCCCCCACCGGGGAGCTGTTTTTT
- | TRBJ1-1 | once | TRBV2 | CTSSGQVNTEAFF | TGTACCAGCAGTGGGCAGGTCAACACTGAAGCTTTCTTT
- | TRBJ1-5 | few | TRBV25-1 | CASSPSLGGNSNQPQHF | TGTGCCAGCAGTCCTAGCCTGGGGGGGAATAGCAATCAGCCCCAGCATTTT
TRBD1 | TRBJ2-7 | - | TRBV27 | CASSAGTATPNF | TGTGCCAGCAGTGCCGGGACAGCAACCCCGAACTTC
TRBD2 | TRBJ2-1 | - | TRBV28 | CASSPGLANEQFF | TGTGCCAGCAGTCCCGGACTAGCGAATGAGCAGTTCTTC
- | TRBJ2-7 | - | TRBV6-6 | CATGGRGTYEQYF | TGTGCCACCGGGGGGAGGGGGACTTACGAGCAGTACTTC
- | TRBJ1-6 | - | TRBV11-2 | CASSPGLINSPLHF | TGTGCCAGCAGCCCGGGACTGATTAATTCACCCCTCCACTTT
- | TRBJ2-1 | few | TRBV13 | CAIRTVINEQFF | TGTGCCATCCGCACGGTGATCAATGAGCAGTTCTTC
- | TRBJ1-3 | - | TRBV2 | CASSEFRGSGNTIYF | TGTGCCAGCAGTGAATTCAGGGGCTCTGGAAACACCATATATTTT
TRBD2 | TRBJ2-2 | - | TRBV7-3 | CASSLSLAGGNTGELFF | TGTGCCAGCAGCTTAAGTCTAGCGGGGGGAAACACCGGGGAGCTGTTTTTT
- | TRBJ2-5 | - | TRBV15 | CATSSTTPRELSQETQYF | TGTGCCACCAGCAGCACCACCCCCCGGGAACTAAGCCAAGAGACCCAGTACTTC
- | TRBJ2-2 | - | TRBV10-3 | CAISEGGANTGELFF | TGTGCCATCAGTGAGGGCGGAGCGAACACCGGGGAGCTGTTTTTT
- | TRBJ2-7 | - | TRBV19 | CASRGLSFEQYF | TGTGCCAGTAGGGGACTTTCTTTCGAGCAGTACTTC
TRBD1 | TRBJ2-3 | - | TRBV27 | CASRNRGLSTDTQYF | TGTGCCAGCAGAAACAGGGGGCTGAGCACAGATACGCAGTATTTT
- | TRBJ1-4 | - | TRBV6-4 | CASRGARVNEKLFF | TGTGCCAGCAGGGGGGCCAGGGTGAATGAAAAACTGTTTTTT
- | TRBJ2-7 | once | TRBV6-5 | CASTPRGGYYEQYF | TGTGCCAGCACCCCACGTGGCGGCTACTACGAGCAGTACTTC
- | TRBJ1-4 | - | TRBV10-3 | CAIRGRSDEKLFF | TGTGCCATCAGGGGGAGGAGTGATGAAAAACTGTTTTTT
- | TRBJ2-2 | - | TRBV4-1 | CASSQVWAGFTGELFF | TGCGCCAGCAGCCAAGTTTGGGCGGGGTTCACCGGGGAGCTGTTTTTT
- | TRBJ1-1 | - | TRBV6-1 | CASRIEGGRGTEAFF | TGTGCCAGCAGGATCGAGGGGGGGCGGGGCACTGAAGCTTTCTTT
- | TRBJ2-5 | - | TRBV11-2 | CASSSTLPPETQYF | TGTGCCAGCAGCTCCACTCTGCCCCCAGAGACCCAGTACTTC
- | TRBJ2-1 | - | TRBV28 | CASSSTYNEQFF | TGTGCCAGCAGTTCCACCTACAATGAGCAGTTCTTC
TRBD1 | TRBJ1-1 | - | TRBV29-1 | CSASDRGRNTEAFF | TGCAGCGCCTCGGACAGGGGGCGGAACACTGAAGCTTTCTTT
TRBD1 | TRBJ1-2 | - | TRBV25-1 | CASSGTGFGYGYTF | TGTGCCAGCAGTGGGACAGGATTTGGATATGGCTACACCTTC
- | TRBJ2-7 | - | TRBV7-2 | CASSLIYEQYF | TGTGCCAGCAGTTTAATATACGAGCAGTACTTC
TRBD2 | TRBJ2-7 | - | TRBV5-6 | CASSSRTSGSVYEQYF | TGTGCCAGCAGCTCGCGGACTAGCGGGAGTGTCTACGAGCAGTACTTC
- | TRBJ2-7 | - | TRBV11-2 | CASSLWSGFEQYF | TGTGCCAGCAGCTTATGGAGCGGCTTCGAGCAGTACTTC
- | TRBJ1-1 | once | TRBV2 | CASSLKGGLAFF | TGTGCCAGCAGTTTGAAGGGGGGGTTGGCTTTCTTT
- | TRBJ1-2 | - | TRBV18 | CASSPDKEGNYGYTF | TGTGCCAGCTCACCAGACAAGGAGGGTAACTATGGCTACACCTTC
TRBD2 | TRBJ2-3 | - | TRBV5-1 | CASSLGLAGMTDTQYF | TGCGCCAGCAGCTTGGGACTAGCGGGGATGACAGATACGCAGTATTTT
TRBD1 | TRBJ1-1 | - | TRBV18 | CASSPWTGNTEAFF | TGTGCCAGCTCACCCTGGACAGGGAACACTGAAGCTTTCTTT
TRBD2 | TRBJ2-3 | - | TRBV7-2 | CASSRPRTSGTDTQYF | TGTGCCAGCAGCCGTCCGCGTACTAGCGGCACAGATACGCAGTATTTT
TRBD2 | TRBJ2-3 | - | TRBV4-2 | CASSQGVAGVGTDTQYF | TGTGCCAGCAGCCAAGGAGTAGCGGGGGTTGGGACAGATACGCAGTATTTT
TRBD1 | TRBJ2-2 | - | TRBV9 | CAMTGATGELFF | TGTGCCATGACAGGGGCCACCGGGGAGCTGTTTTTT